Below, 14 T cell receptor beta chains from the same sample are listed, as sequenced in a study of post-analysis software for immune sequencing data. These receptors have no identified antigens. Built from TCR beta cDNA, the libraries had unique molecular identifiers in them. TCRdb redid the calling of the PCR reads with MiXCR, one entry per CDR3 protein. Found here are fewer than 900,000 distinct CDR3 sequences, 46% of them singletons; the top ten hold 4.9%. Study-wide findings and caveats: Patients used about five TRBV segments, including TRBV5-6, TRBV5-1 and TRBV20-1, more often than controls.

Sequences were obtained from blood. All receptors come from a girl under 18 with multiple sclerosis.

This clonotype was counted only a few times. The J gene is TRBJ2-4, the V gene TRBV12-3 or TRBV12-4; TRBD2 aligns across 12 bases. The CDR3 totals 16 residues. Losses at the gene ends were 4 bases for V and 8 bases for J; bases not matched to a gene: 9. The CDR3: CASSSTSSGRAYIQYF. CDR3 nucleotide sequence: TGTGCCAGCAGTTCCACCTCTAGCGGGAGGGCGTACATTCAGTACTTC.

The rearrangement joins TRBV12-3 or TRBV12-4 to TRBJ2-1; 11 bases line up with TRBD2. The CDR3 is 20 amino acids. Unmatched junction bases numbered 19, after V lost 5 bases and J lost 4 bases. CDR3 bases: TGTGCCAGCAGTAGCGGGACAGGGATGACTAGCGGGAACAGTTACAATGAGCAGTTCTTC. This gives the protein CASSSGTGMTSGNSYNEQFF.

The chain is built from TRBV7-3 and TRBJ2-7, with 12 bases lining up with TRBD1. Germline trimming cut 5 bases from V and 7 bases from J; bases unmatched to any gene: 9. This CDR3 contains 15 residues. CDR1 SGHTA and CDR2 FQGTGA come from the germline V gene. CDR3 residues: CASSPLGQGAKEQYF. CDR3 in DNA: TGTGCCAGCAGCCCCCTGGGACAGGGGGCGAAGGAGCAGTACTTC.

The V and J genes are TRBV6-2 or TRBV6-3 and TRBJ2-7; D is unresolved. This CDR3 is 15 amino acids long. Germline CDR1 MNHEY, CDR2 SVGEGT. V shed 3 bases and J shed 6 bases, with 18 bases lying between them. The CDR3 reads CASSYYIAALAEQYF. The CDR3 region has the DNA TGTGCCAGCAGTTATTATATAGCAGCGTTGGCCGAGCAGTACTTC.

This clonotype appeared a few times. CDR3 in amino acids: CASSQEGTGGTYEQFF. The CDR3 DNA reads TGCGCCAGCAGCCAAGAAGGGACAGGGGGAACTTATGAGCAGTTCTTC. The gene calls are TRBV4-1 and TRBJ2-1; TRBD1 matches 11 bases. J was trimmed by 8 bases and V by 0 bases; bases with no gene match: 6. The length of the CDR3 is 16 residues. CDR1 MGHRA and CDR2 YSYEKL come from the germline V gene.

The chain has TRBV5-1 and TRBJ1-4; D is unresolved. CDR1 is SGHRS, CDR2 YFSETQ, per germline. The CDR3 totals 14 residues. V dropped 6 bases and J dropped 4 bases, with 13 bases sitting between them. CDR3 DNA sequence: TGCGCCAGCACCGACGGGTACGGTAATGAAAAACTGTTTTTT. Its translation: CASTDGYGNEKLFF.

This clonotype was seen only once. The rearrangement uses TRBV6-6 and TRBJ1-5, with TRBD1 as a possible D gene (5 bases). The germline gives CDR1 MNHNY, CDR2 SVGAGI (reference sequence). CDR3 length equals 15 residues. The V end was cut by 2 bases, the J end by 0 bases, with 8 bases between. CDR3 DNA: TGTGCCAGCAGTTACGACAGCTATAGCAATCAGCCCCAGCATTTT. Translation: CASSYDSYSNQPQHF.

The chain has TRBV12-3 or TRBV12-4 and TRBJ2-5; D perhaps matches TRBD2 (5 bases). This CDR3 contains 13 residues. Trimming left V 8 bases short and J 2 bases short, with 12 bases between. CDR3 region: CASAPSFQETQYF. CDR3 bases: TGTGCCAGCGCCCCTAGCTTTCAAGAGACCCAGTACTTC.

This sequence joins TRBV9 and TRBJ2-1, with TRBD2 matching 9 bases. Germline trimming cut 4 bases from V and 14 bases from J; bases unmatched to any gene: 13. Per germline, CDR1 SGDLS and CDR2 YYNGEE. This CDR3 spans 14 amino acids. CDR3 coding DNA: TGTGCCAGCAGCCCGGAGGTAGCGGGAGTGGAAAAGTTCTTC. Residues: CASSPEVAGVEKFF. Full variable domain (remainder filled in from reference TRBV9 and TRBJ2-1): DSGVTQTPKHLITATGQRVTLRCSPRSGDLSVYWYQQSLDQGLQFLIQYYNGEERAKGNILERFSAQQFPDLHSELNLSSLELGDSALYFCASSPEVAGVEKFFGPGTRLTVL.

This chain connects TRBV20-1 to TRBJ1-5; no firm D call. The CDR3 is made up of 14 amino acids. V lost 0 bases, J lost 3 bases, and 9 bases lay in between. Per the germline V gene, CDR1 is DFQATT and CDR2 is SNEGSKA (reference sequence). The CDR3 here is CSARDNISNQPQHF. The CDR3 bases are TGCAGTGCTAGAGATAACATTTCCAATCAGCCCCAGCATTTT.

This chain links TRBV7-9 with TRBJ2-1; D remains ambiguous. CDR3 length: 15 residues. Trimming took off 5 bases at V and 0 bases at J, with 11 bases between the two ends. Germline loops: CDR1 SEHNR, CDR2 FQNEAQ (reference sequence). DNA of the CDR3: TGTGCCAGCAGCCCCACCGTGGGCTCCTACAATGAGCAGTTCTTC. Translated, it gives CASSPTVGSYNEQFF.

The chain couples TRBV6-1 to TRBJ2-1; D is possibly TRBD1 or TRBD2 (5 bases each). The CDR3 runs 17 residues. The germline gives CDR1 MNHNS, CDR2 SASEGT. With 2 bases removed from V and 4 bases from J, the gap between germline ends came to 18 bases. In DNA, the CDR3 is TGTGCCAGCAGTGAAAGGCCTCGGGACCACACATACAATGAGCAGTTCTTC. Protein sequence: CASSERPRDHTYNEQFF.

To note about this clonotype: One end of the junction varies from germline; a read error may be responsible. The gene calls are TRBV10-3 and TRBJ2-7, with 14 bases fitting TRBD2. The CDR3 sequence is 16 residues long. The germline CDR1 and CDR2 sequences are ENHRY and SYGVKD. The DNA of the CDR3 is TGTACCATCAGGAGGGGGGGACTAGCGGGAGAGGACGAGCAGTACTTC. Residues: CTIRRGGLAGEDEQYF.

The chain employs TRBV29-1 and TRBJ2-1; D is undetermined. From germline, CDR1 is SQVTM and CDR2 ANQGSEA. This CDR3 is 15 amino acids long. V lost 0 bases, J lost 1 base, and 10 bases lay in between. The DNA of the CDR3 is TGCAGCGTTGAAGATCTCCGCGTTTCCTACAATGAGCAGTTCTTC. Its protein is CSVEDLRVSYNEQFF.